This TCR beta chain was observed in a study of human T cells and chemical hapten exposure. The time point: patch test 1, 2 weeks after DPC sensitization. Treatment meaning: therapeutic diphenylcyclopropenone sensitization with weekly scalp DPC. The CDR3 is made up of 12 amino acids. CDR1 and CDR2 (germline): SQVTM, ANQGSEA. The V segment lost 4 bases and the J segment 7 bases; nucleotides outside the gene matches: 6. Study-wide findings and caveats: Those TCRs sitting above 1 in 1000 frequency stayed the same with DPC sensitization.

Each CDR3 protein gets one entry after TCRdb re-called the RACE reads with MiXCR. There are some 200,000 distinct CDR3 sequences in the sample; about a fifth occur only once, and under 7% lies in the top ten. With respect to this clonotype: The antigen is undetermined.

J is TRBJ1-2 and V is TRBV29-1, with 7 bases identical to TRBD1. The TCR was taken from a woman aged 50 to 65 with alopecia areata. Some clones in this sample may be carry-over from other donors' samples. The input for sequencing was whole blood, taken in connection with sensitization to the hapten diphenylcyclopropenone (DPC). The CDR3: CSVGEGQFGYTF. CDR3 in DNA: TGCAGCGTTGGAGAGGGACAGTTTGGCTACACCTTC.